The 30 T cell receptor beta chains reported below all come from one sample, sequenced in a study of T cell responses to AZD1222 COVID-19 vaccine. Sequencing was performed with immunoSEQ multiplex PCR; in TCRdb, only in-frame clones are kept and a portion is missing. Of 130,000 or so clones in the sample, 80% to 90% were seen once. Sequencing used peripheral blood, obtained on day 0 of AZD1222 vaccination. Receptors were obtained from an adult in good health.

This chain connects TRBV9 to TRBJ1-3; the D is unclear. The germline V gene encodes CDR1 SGDLS and CDR2 YYNGEE. Trimming pared 0 bases from V and 2 bases from J, leaving 6 bases between. The CDR3 consists of 14 residues. The CDR3 region is CASSVDRAGNTIYF. CDR3 bases: TGTGCCAGCAGCGTAGATCGGGCTGGAAACACCATATATTTT.

This clone occurred once. The gene calls are TRBV9 and TRBJ2-2; TRBD2 might be the D (5 bases). The length of the CDR3 is 14 residues. V dropped 0 bases and J dropped 4 bases, with 7 bases sitting between them. Germline CDR1 SGDLS, CDR2 YYNGEE. The CDR3 sequence is CASSVGGITGELFF. The CDR3 bases are TGTGCCAGCAGCGTAGGAGGGATCACCGGGGAGCTGTTTTTT.

The rearrangement uses TRBV4-1 and TRBJ2-7; tentatively, D is TRBD1 or TRBD2 (5 bases each). The CDR3 is 17 residues long. Looked up from germline, CDR1 is MGHRA and CDR2 is YSYEKL. Trimming shortened V by 4 bases and J by 1 base, and 20 bases separated the two germline ends. CDR3 sequence reads: CASSLLPGPPRSYEQYF. Here the CDR3 DNA reads TGCGCCAGCAGCCTACTGCCGGGACCCCCACGATCCTACGAGCAGTACTTC.

V usage is TRBV9 and J usage is TRBJ2-3, with 10 bases that match TRBD2. Germline CDR1 and CDR2: SGDLS and YYNGEE. The CDR3 sequence is 17 residues long. V shed 0 bases and J 4 bases; nucleotides not matched to a gene: 8. DNA of the CDR3: TGTGCCAGCAGCGTAGATGGAGCGGGAGGGCCGCCAGATACGCAGTATTTT. Translating it yields CASSVDGAGGPPDTQYF.

The rearrangement joins TRBV28 to TRBJ1-2; TRBD1 might be the D (6 bases). There are 17 residues in the CDR3. V shed 6 bases and J shed 4 bases, with 24 bases lying between them. The germline V gene encodes CDR1 MDHEN and CDR2 SYDVKM. CDR3 region: CASSIPFGGQGGYGYTF. Written as DNA, the CDR3 is TGTGCCAGCAGCATTCCCTTCGGGGGGCAGGGAGGCTATGGCTACACCTTC.

The chain joins TRBV25-1 to TRBJ2-5; 8 positions match TRBD2. The CDR3 runs 14 residues. J lost 5 bases, V lost 5 bases, and 7 bases had no gene match. From germline, CDR1 is MGHDK and CDR2 SYGVNS. The CDR3 DNA sequence: TGTGCCAGCAGTTCTACCCGGGGGGGGGAGACCCAGTACTTC. It specifies CASSSTRGGETQYF.

To note about this clone: Other DNA sequences in the sample encode the same CDR3. The chain employs TRBV5-8 and TRBJ1-5, with D perhaps TRBD1 (6 bases). The V end lost 3 bases, the J end lost 0 bases, and 10 bases lay between the germline ends. The CDR3 runs 15 residues. Germline V gene lookup returns CDR1 SGHTS and CDR2 YDEGEE. The CDR3 nucleotides are TGTGCCAGCAGCTCGGGACAATATAGCAATCAGCCCCAGCATTTT. Protein: CASSSGQYSNQPQHF.

V is TRBV4-3 and J is TRBJ1-2; D might be TRBD1 (6 bases). Germline CDR1 LGHNA, CDR2 YSLEER. The CDR3 contains 15 residues. Between the trimmed V and J ends, which lost 2 bases and 1 base, there was a span of 11 bases. CDR3 nucleotides: TGCGCCAGCAGCCAAACAGGGATGGATAACTATGGCTACACCTTC. Translation gives CASSQTGMDNYGYTF.

The chain combines TRBV20-1 with TRBJ2-7; 7 bases are shared with TRBD2. Trimming cost V 3 bases and J 3 bases; bases outside gene matches: 2. This CDR3 comprises 12 residues. CDR1 and CDR2 from the germline V gene are DFQATT and SNEGSKA (reference sequence). CDR3: CSASGGSYEQYF. The CDR3 coding sequence is TGCAGTGCTAGTGGCGGGAGCTACGAGCAGTACTTC.

The chain uses TRBV5-6 and TRBJ2-7; 9 bases line up with TRBD2. Germline-derived CDR1 and CDR2 are SGHDT and YYEEEE. There are 15 residues in the CDR3. V trimming: 0 bases; J trimming: 4 bases; junction bases outside the gene matches: 5. This CDR3 reads CASSLDSGGDYEQYF. CDR3 DNA: TGTGCCAGCAGCTTGGATAGCGGGGGCGATTACGAGCAGTACTTC.

The chain employs TRBV7-9 and TRBJ1-2; D gene unclear. The CDR3 length is 16 residues. V shed 4 bases and J shed 8 bases, with 23 bases lying between them. Germline CDR1 is SEHNR and CDR2 is FQNEAQ (reference sequence). This CDR3 is CASSSFVSGGSWGYTF. The CDR3 DNA follows: TGTGCCAGCAGCTCCTTTGTTAGCGGAGGGAGCTGGGGCTACACCTTC.

This clone was counted once. The CDR3 is CASSLTGGSREQYF. The CDR3 nucleotides are TGCGCCAGCAGCTTGACCGGGGGGTCGAGAGAGCAGTACTTC. This chain uses TRBV5-1 with TRBJ2-7; 7 positions agree with TRBD2. This CDR3 spans 14 amino acids. Germline V lookup: CDR1 SGHRS, CDR2 YFSETQ. The junction had 8 bases not matched to a gene; V was cut back by 1 base and J by 7 bases.

This chain uses TRBV19 with TRBJ1-5; D call uncertain. Germline-derived CDR1 and CDR2 are LNHDA and SQIVND (reference sequence). This CDR3 has 13 residues. Trimming removed 2 bases from V and 7 bases from J, with 9 bases in between. The DNA of the CDR3 is TGTGCCAGTAGTATAACGGAAAGGCAGCCCCAGCATTTT. Its translation: CASSITERQPQHF.

This sequence joins TRBV27 and TRBJ1-5; possible D gene TRBD1, 5 bases. The CDR3 covers 15 residues. CDR1 is MNHEY, CDR2 SMNVEV, per germline (reference sequence). Trimming shortened V by 5 bases and J by 3 bases, and 14 bases separated the two germline ends. The CDR3 sequence: CASSPEGRINQPQHF. The DNA for the CDR3 is TGTGCCAGCAGTCCCGAGGGGCGGATCAATCAGCCCCAGCATTTT.

The chain has TRBV11-2 and TRBJ1-1; D is possibly TRBD1 (5 bases). Trimming shortened V by 5 bases and J by 6 bases, and 13 bases separated the two germline ends. Germline loops: CDR1 SGHAT, CDR2 FQNNGV. This CDR3 has 13 amino acids. The CDR3 loop reads CASSGQGPPEAFF. In DNA form, the CDR3 reads TGTGCCAGCAGCGGGCAGGGCCCTCCTGAAGCTTTCTTT.

The V and J genes are TRBV7-2 and TRBJ1-5, with a tentative D call TRBD1 (6 bases). The germline CDR1 and CDR2 sequences are SGHTA and FQGNSA. CDR3 length equals 15 residues. V lost 1 base and J lost 6, with 13 bases in between. CDR3 in amino acids: CASSLGPGVSQPQHF. In DNA, the CDR3 is TGTGCCAGCAGCTTAGGTCCAGGGGTTAGTCAGCCCCAGCATTTT.

The chain links TRBV4-2 to TRBJ2-1, with 10 bases lining up with TRBD2. The germline CDR1 and CDR2 sequences are LGHNA and YNFKEQ. CDR3 size: 15 residues. The V segment lost 0 bases and the J segment 8 bases; nucleotides outside the gene matches: 4. CDR3 in amino acids: CASSQEASGSYEQFF. DNA for the CDR3: TGTGCCAGCAGCCAAGAGGCTAGCGGGAGCTATGAGCAGTTCTTC.

The chain is built from TRBV5-6 and TRBJ2-4; D gene unclear. Trimming pared 5 bases from V and 5 bases from J, leaving 8 bases between. The V gene's germline CDR1 is SGHDT and CDR2 YYEEEE. CDR3 length equals 12 residues. The CDR3 DNA reads TGTGCCAGCAGTGGGTATGAAAACATTCAGTACTTC. It specifies CASSGYENIQYF.

V and J are TRBV12-3 or TRBV12-4 and TRBJ2-5, with a possible D match to TRBD2 (5 bases). CDR3 length: 13 residues. The V end was cut by 5 bases, the J end by 9 bases, with 16 bases between. The CDR3 coding sequence is TGTGCCAGCAGTAGTCAAGGCTCCGGGGCCCAGTACTTC. Its translation: CASSSQGSGAQYF.

Only a few counts were recorded for this clone. The rearrangement links TRBV4-1 to TRBJ1-4; maybe TRBD1 (5 bases). V lost 1 base and J lost 10, with 16 bases in between. This CDR3 is built from 15 residues. Per the germline V gene, CDR1 is MGHRA and CDR2 is YSYEKL. CDR3 sequence: CASSQGARASGKLFF. The DNA of the CDR3 is TGCGCCAGCAGCCAAGGGGCCAGGGCGTCCGGAAAACTGTTTTTT.

This clone has a single count. The CDR3 region has the DNA TGTGCCAGCAGCTTTCGGGCTGAAAGGTTCGACACTGAAGCTTTCTTT. Residues: CASSFRAERFDTEAFF. This chain uses TRBV7-8 with TRBJ1-1; D remains ambiguous. This CDR3 region has 16 residues. The germline CDR1 and CDR2 sequences are SGHVS and FQNEAQ. The V gene lost 3 bases and the J gene lost 3 bases, with 17 bases spanning the gap.

V usage is TRBV25-1 and J usage is TRBJ1-2, with D tentatively TRBD1 (5 bases). The ends were cut back, 1 base at V and 6 bases at J, with 6 bases in the middle. Germline loops: CDR1 MGHDK, CDR2 SYGVNS. The CDR3 is made up of 12 amino acids. In nucleotides, the CDR3 is TGTGCCAGCAGTGAATGGGGGAATGGCTACACCTTC. This encodes CASSEWGNGYTF.

V and J are TRBV4-2 and TRBJ2-2; D is possibly TRBD2 (7 bases). V lost 0 bases, J lost 7 bases, and 15 bases lay in between. The V gene's germline CDR1 is LGHNA and CDR2 YNFKEQ. The CDR3 sequence is 16 residues long. CDR3 sequence reads: CASSQDRGGHIGELFF. As DNA, the CDR3 is TGTGCCAGCAGCCAAGATAGGGGGGGGCACATCGGGGAGCTGTTTTTT.

V is TRBV28 and J is TRBJ1-4, with TRBD1 matching over 7 bases. Germline assignment: CDR1 MDHEN and CDR2 SYDVKM. Unmatched junction bases numbered 9, after V lost 2 bases and J lost 0 bases. This CDR3 has 18 amino acids. The CDR3 reads CASSLERTGPATNEKLFF. The DNA of the CDR3 is TGTGCCAGCAGTTTAGAAAGGACAGGACCCGCAACTAATGAAAAACTGTTTTTT.

V usage is TRBV12-3 or TRBV12-4 and J usage is TRBJ2-1; a possible D gene is TRBD2 (5 bases). This CDR3 region has 13 residues. Trimming pared 6 bases from V and 4 bases from J, leaving 10 bases between. CDR3 nucleotide sequence: TGTGCCAGCAGGGAGGACGGTTACAATGAGCAGTTCTTC. The encoded protein is CASREDGYNEQFF.

This clone was seen more than once but under ten times. Written as DNA, the CDR3 is TGTGCCAGCATTAAGGGGACAGAGAGCTCCTATAATTCACCCCTCCACTTT. As protein: CASIKGTESSYNSPLHF. The rearrangement uses TRBV2 and TRBJ1-6; 7 bases line up with TRBD1. This CDR3 region has 17 residues. The germline V gene has CDR1 SNHLY and CDR2 FYNNEI. Unmatched junction bases numbered 9, after V lost 7 bases and J lost 0 bases.

The chain uses TRBV3-1 (or the pseudogene TRBV3-2) and TRBJ1-5; 10 positions match TRBD1. The CDR3 loop spans 18 amino acids. Germline CDR1 LGHDT, CDR2 YNNKEL (reference sequence). Trimming removed 4 bases from V and 2 bases from J; junction bases left unmatched: 11. The CDR3 sequence: CASSPGQGWLIGNQPQHF. The CDR3 nucleotides are TGTGCCAGCAGCCCGGGACAGGGGTGGTTGATTGGCAATCAGCCCCAGCATTTT.

The CDR3 is CSVADGAYEQYF. In nucleotides, the CDR3 is TGCAGCGTAGCGGACGGAGCCTACGAGCAGTACTTC. The genes are TRBV29-1 and TRBJ2-7, with D tentatively TRBD2 (5 bases). CDR3 length equals 12 residues. Trimming took 6 bases from V and 2 from J, leaving 11 bases between them. CDR1 and CDR2 (germline): SQVTM, ANQGSEA.

This chain links TRBV5-1 with TRBJ1-1, with 8 nucleotides matching TRBD1. V lost 5 bases to trimming and J lost 4 bases; unmatched junction nucleotides: 7. The germline gives CDR1 SGHRS, CDR2 YFSETQ. The CDR3 has 14 residues. The CDR3 DNA is TGCGCCAGCAGAAATAGACAGGGGCCCACTGAAGCTTTCTTT. This gives the protein CASRNRQGPTEAFF.

The chain is built from TRBV15 and TRBJ2-1, with no clear D. CDR1 and CDR2 (germline): LNHNV, YYDKDF (reference sequence). Between the trimmed V and J ends, which lost 5 bases and 4 bases, there was a span of 15 bases. CDR3 length equals 15 residues. The CDR3 protein is CATSPDQRLYNEQFF. The CDR3 DNA is TGTGCCACCAGCCCGGACCAACGCCTGTACAATGAGCAGTTCTTC.